The clone carrying this T cell receptor (beta chain) showed up many times. Its specificity is unknown. This entry is derived from a study of tumor and adjacent non-tumor tissue in lung cancer. Study results and limitations: Normal lung showed higher cumulative top 100 clone frequency than tumor. Significantly higher TCR diversity was found in tumor than normal lung.

The V gene lost 2 bases and the J gene lost 2 bases, with 7 bases spanning the gap. The CDR3 is 13 amino acids. CDR1 MDHEN and CDR2 SYDVKM come from the germline V gene. Three rounds of nested PCR, following a modified ARM-PCR protocol, produced the TCRbeta library. TCRdb passed the multiplex PCR reads through MiXCR, listing each CDR3 protein once. Seen here are roughly 81,000 distinct CDR3 sequences, roughly 70% observed once, and the top ten hold approximately 12%. This sample's RNA came from whole unsorted tissue. Donors were chemotherapy-naive, newly diagnosed lung cancer surgical patients in China, August–late 2014.

The TCR comes from a woman aged 70-85 years with non-small cell lung cancer. The rearrangement uses TRBV28 and TRBJ2-7, with D unresolved. The sequencing sample was made of lung tumor tissue. CDR3 amino acids: CASSLNSPYEQYF. The CDR3, as DNA: TGTGCCAGCAGTTTAAATTCCCCCTACGAGCAGTACTTC. The full variable domain, with the rest looked up from reference TRBV28 and TRBJ2-7, is DVKVTQSSRYLVKRTGEKVFLECVQDMDHENMFWYRQDPGLGLRLIYFSYDVKMKEKGDIPEGYSVSREKKERFSLILESASTNQTSMYLCASSLNSPYEQYFGPGTRLTVT.